One and the same sample provided the 3 T cell receptor beta chains below, sequenced in a study of cytomegalovirus exposure and HLA in healthy donors. Clones were read by immunoSEQ multiplex PCR, and TCRdb kept only the in-frame ones, dropping some. This sample has roughly 70,000 clones, with about 94% found just once. Sequencing input: PBMCs. The source of these receptors is a man aged 18 to 29 in good health and CMV-seropositive.

The J gene is TRBJ1-4, the V gene TRBV2, with 8 bases matching TRBD1. Germline lookup yields CDR1 SNHLY and CDR2 FYNNEI. Trimming removed 6 bases from V and 5 bases from J; junction bases left unmatched: 8. The CDR3 consists of 15 residues. The chain's CDR3 is CASSGGTGANEKLFF. The CDR3 nucleotides read TGTGCCAGCAGCGGGGGGACAGGAGCAAATGAAAAACTGTTTTTT.

This chain links TRBV6-1 with TRBJ1-1; D is perhaps TRBD1 (6 bases). Germline V gene sequence: CDR1 MNHNS, CDR2 SASEGT. Trimming left V 7 bases short and J 7 bases short, with 13 bases between. The CDR3 is 12 amino acids. The chain's CDR3 is CASIHDRSEAFF. The CDR3 nucleotides are TGTGCCAGCATTCACGACAGGAGTGAAGCTTTCTTT.

Notes on this clone: The junction departs from germline at one end; a sequencing error may be responsible. This chain joins TRBV5-1 and TRBJ2-7, with no clear D. Germline V CDR1 and CDR2: SGHRS, YFSETQ. The length of the CDR3 is 11 residues. CDR3 protein: CASSFSSEQYF. The CDR3 coding sequence is TGCGCCAGCAGCTTTTCCTCCGAGCAGTACTTC. The full variable domain, in which reference TRBV5-1 and TRBJ2-7 provide the parts outside the CDR3, is KAGVTQTPRYLIKTRGQQVTLSCSPISGHRSVSWYQQTPGQGLQFLFEYFSETQRNKGNFPGRFSGRQFSNSRSEMNVSTLELGDSALYLCASSFSSEQYFGPGTRLTVT.